A selection of T cell receptor beta chains follows, all from one sample in a study of breast tumors, draining lymph nodes, adjacent tissues. MiXCR, applied by TCRdb to the multiplex PCR reads, yields one record per CDR3 protein. The sample shows 80,000 to 130,000 distinct CDR3 sequences, 21% of them seen only once. Specimen: axillary lymph node tissue. These receptors all stem from a female donor with breast cancer. Some clones in this sample may be carry-over from other donors' samples. CDR3s leave out the opening cysteine and the closing phenylalanine or tryptophan. Each record gives: V gene, CDR3 protein.

v_call: TRBV2; cdr3_aa: ASSDLAGGLGVETQY
v_call: TRBV7-8; cdr3_aa: ASSLSPLANYGYT
v_call: TRBV9; cdr3_aa: ASSVDVRGSSPLH
v_call: TRBV3-1; cdr3_aa: ASSQLLAGDQETQY
v_call: TRBV28; cdr3_aa: ASSLGPSGVYGYT
v_call: TRBV18; cdr3_aa: ASSPPLGEVYEQY
v_call: TRBV30; cdr3_aa: AWSVLSGELF
v_call: TRBV5-5; cdr3_aa: ASSLQGRKETQY
v_call: TRBV7-9; cdr3_aa: ASSSGRIAGTGGSTDTQY
v_call: TRBV5-1; cdr3_aa: ASSIGGTGLHEQF
v_call: TRBV5-6; cdr3_aa: ASSLRVGDEQF
v_call: TRBV6-1; cdr3_aa: ASSEDLNYGYT
v_call: TRBV28; cdr3_aa: ASKPGQMYQETQY
v_call: TRBV12-3/TRBV12-4; cdr3_aa: ASRPGAGATQNIQY
v_call: TRBV7-3; cdr3_aa: ASSLTSHNEQF
v_call: TRBV6-5; cdr3_aa: ASSYAGELF
v_call: TRBV27; cdr3_aa: ASGPISGRNNQPQH
v_call: TRBV19; cdr3_aa: ASSSGGNQPQH
v_call: TRBV6-5; cdr3_aa: ASSSGQGSEKLF
v_call: TRBV3-1; cdr3_aa: ASSQDETGASFYEQY
v_call: TRBV19; cdr3_aa: ASSIVDTFISNQPQH
v_call: TRBV5-4; cdr3_aa: ASGSPTGRYGYT
v_call: TRBV4-1; cdr3_aa: ASSQDRSFYEQY
v_call: TRBV5-1; cdr3_aa: ASSLVPLAGGKF
v_call: TRBV30; cdr3_aa: AWSRGASQA
v_call: TRBV6-6; cdr3_aa: ASSYSAPGSGSRTGELF
v_call: TRBV2; cdr3_aa: ASSEIWTLNNEQF
v_call: TRBV7-9; cdr3_aa: ASSHAAGRDTGELF
v_call: TRBV19; cdr3_aa: ASSLQGQLDTIY
v_call: TRBV27; cdr3_aa: ASSFRRQNNEQF
v_call: TRBV5-8; cdr3_aa: ASSRAGGTNYGYT
v_call: TRBV30; cdr3_aa: ASKQGDSYNSPLH
v_call: TRBV27; cdr3_aa: ASSLRTSGSVPSYEQY
v_call: TRBV20-1; cdr3_aa: SAGRTGLLKLF
v_call: TRBV9; cdr3_aa: ASSDGTGGYGYT
v_call: TRBV6-5; cdr3_aa: ASSRQGSSYEQY
v_call: TRBV5-1; cdr3_aa: ASSLSAGGYSFGYT
v_call: TRBV4-2; cdr3_aa: ASSQLTSSLARDTDTQY
v_call: TRBV27; cdr3_aa: ASSLYGGGGYT
v_call: TRBV10-3; cdr3_aa: AISEGLASEQF
v_call: TRBV12-3/TRBV12-4; cdr3_aa: ASSSLRDSHNEQF
v_call: TRBV9; cdr3_aa: ASSVAGGGSGANVLT
v_call: TRBV5-1; cdr3_aa: ASSLGGTGGYEQY
v_call: TRBV6-1; cdr3_aa: ASSPLAGPLGNEQF
v_call: TRBV5-1; cdr3_aa: ASSWTGGSREQY